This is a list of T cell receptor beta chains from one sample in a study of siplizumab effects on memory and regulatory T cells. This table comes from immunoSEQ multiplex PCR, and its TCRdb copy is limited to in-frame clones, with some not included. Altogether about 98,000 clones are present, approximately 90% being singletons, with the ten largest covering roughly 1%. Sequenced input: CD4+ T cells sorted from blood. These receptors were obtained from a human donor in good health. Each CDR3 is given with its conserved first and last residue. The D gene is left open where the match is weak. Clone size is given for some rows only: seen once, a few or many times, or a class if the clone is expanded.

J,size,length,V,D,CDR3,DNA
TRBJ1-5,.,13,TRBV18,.,CASSPHSNQPQHF,TGTGCCAGCTCACCGCATAGCAATCAGCCCCAGCATTTT
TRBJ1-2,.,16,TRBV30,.,CAWRGGLTGTNYGYTF,TGTGCCTGGAGGGGGGGCCTGACAGGAACTAACTATGGCTACACCTTC
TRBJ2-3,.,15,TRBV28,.,CASTQDGSSTDTQYF,TGTGCCAGCACCCAGGACGGTTCTAGCACAGATACGCAGTATTTT
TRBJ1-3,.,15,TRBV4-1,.,CASSQIGRSGNTIYF,TGCGCCAGCAGCCAAATCGGACGATCTGGAAACACCATATATTTT
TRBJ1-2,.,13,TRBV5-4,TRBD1,CASSAYRGLGYTF,TGTGCCAGCAGCGCCTACAGGGGACTCGGCTACACCTTC
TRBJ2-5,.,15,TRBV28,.,CASTAPARRRETQYF,TGTGCCAGCACCGCTCCGGCACGTCGTAGGGAGACCCAGTACTTC
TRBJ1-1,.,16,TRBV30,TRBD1,CVWSPVWPQGATEAFF,TGTGTCTGGAGTCCCGTCTGGCCGCAGGGGGCGACTGAAGCTTTCTTT
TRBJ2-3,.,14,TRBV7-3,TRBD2,CASSLSGRTDTQYF,TGTGCCAGCAGCCTTAGCGGGAGAACAGATACGCAGTATTTT
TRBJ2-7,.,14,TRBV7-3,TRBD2,CASSLGTSVYEQYF,TGTGCCAGCAGCTTGGGGACTAGCGTCTACGAGCAGTACTTC
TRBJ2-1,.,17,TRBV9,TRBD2,CASSATPTSGRAGEQFF,TGTGCCAGCAGCGCTACCCCTACTAGCGGGAGGGCCGGGGAGCAGTTCTTC
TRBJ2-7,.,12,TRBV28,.,CASSLRVYEQYF,TGTGCCAGCAGTTTAAGGGTTTACGAGCAGTACTTC
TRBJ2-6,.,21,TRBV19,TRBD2,CASSIRERELPHISGANVLTF,TGTGCCAGTAGTATCAGGGAGCGGGAGCTTCCGCATATATCTGGGGCCAACGTCCTGACTTTC
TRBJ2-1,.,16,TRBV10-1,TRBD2,CASSESLAGVSYEQFF,TGCGCCAGCAGTGAGTCGTTAGCGGGAGTTTCTTATGAGCAGTTCTTC
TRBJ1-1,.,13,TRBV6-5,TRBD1,CASAENRGYSAFF,TGTGCCAGCGCCGAAAACAGGGGTTACTCAGCTTTCTTT
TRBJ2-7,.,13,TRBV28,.,CASSEDIFTEQYF,TGTGCCAGCAGCGAGGACATTTTCACCGAGCAGTACTTC
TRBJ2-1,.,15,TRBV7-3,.,CASSLRGLDYNEQFF,TGTGCCAGCAGCTTACGTGGACTCGATTACAATGAGCAGTTCTTC
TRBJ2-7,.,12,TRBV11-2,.,CASSRSLYEQYF,TGTGCCAGCAGCCGATCCCTCTACGAGCAGTACTTC
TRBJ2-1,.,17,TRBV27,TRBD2,CASSFRERESEYNEQFF,TGTGCCAGCAGTTTTCGGGAGCGGGAGAGCGAATACAATGAGCAGTTCTTC
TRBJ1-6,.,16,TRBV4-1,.,CASSQESDVKNSPLHF,TGCGCCAGCAGCCAAGAGTCGGATGTTAAGAATTCACCCCTCCACTTT
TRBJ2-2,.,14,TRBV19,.,CASSILRGTGELFF,TGTGCCAGTAGTATTCTCAGGGGCACCGGGGAGCTGTTTTTT
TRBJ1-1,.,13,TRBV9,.,CASSRQWNTEAFF,TGTGCCAGCAGCCGACAATGGAACACTGAAGCTTTCTTT
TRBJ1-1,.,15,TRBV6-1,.,CASSASRQVNTEAFF,TGTGCCAGCAGTGCCAGCAGGCAGGTGAACACTGAAGCTTTCTTT
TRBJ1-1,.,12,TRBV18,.,CASSPPNTEAFF,TGTGCCAGCTCACCCCCTAACACTGAAGCTTTCTTT
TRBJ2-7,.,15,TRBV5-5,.,CASSLLEGLAYEQYF,TGTGCCAGCAGCTTGTTAGAGGGACTGGCCTACGAGCAGTACTTC
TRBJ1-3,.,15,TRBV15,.,CATSRDLIRGNTIYF,TGTGCCACCAGCAGAGATCTAATCCGAGGAAACACCATATATTTT
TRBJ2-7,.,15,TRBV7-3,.,CASSPSRDPSYEQYF,TGTGCCAGCAGCCCGAGTAGGGACCCTAGCTACGAGCAGTACTTC
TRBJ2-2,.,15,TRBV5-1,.,CASSSRAPNTGELFF,TGCGCCAGCAGCTCCCGAGCACCGAACACCGGGGAGCTGTTTTTT
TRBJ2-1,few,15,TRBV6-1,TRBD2,CASRPGLAGEDEQFF,TGTGCCAGCAGACCGGGACTAGCGGGAGAGGATGAGCAGTTCTTC
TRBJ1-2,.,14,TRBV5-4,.,CASSLGGANYGYTF,TGTGCCAGCAGCTTGGGGGGGGCGAACTATGGCTACACCTTC
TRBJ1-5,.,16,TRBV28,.,CASSPPLIGGNQPQHF,TGTGCCAGCAGTCCACCGCTGATAGGGGGCAATCAGCCCCAGCATTTT
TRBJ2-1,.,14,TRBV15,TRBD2,CATKNGRGSNEQFF,TGTGCCACCAAGAACGGGAGGGGGAGCAATGAGCAGTTCTTC
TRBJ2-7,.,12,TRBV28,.,CKKALDRYEQYF,TGCAAGAAAGCACTCGACCGTTACGAGCAGTACTTC
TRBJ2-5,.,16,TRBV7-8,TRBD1,CASSVELGQGQETQYF,TGTGCCAGCAGCGTAGAACTAGGACAGGGCCAAGAGACCCAGTACTTC
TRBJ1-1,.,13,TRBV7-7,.,CASSLLANTEAFF,TGTGCCAGCAGCTTATTAGCTAATACTGAAGCTTTCTTT
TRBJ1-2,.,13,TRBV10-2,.,CASSERGGSGYTF,TGCGCCAGCAGTGAGAGGGGAGGGTCGGGCTACACCTTC
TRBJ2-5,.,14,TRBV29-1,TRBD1,CSVGVTGGWETQYF,TGCAGCGTTGGGGTGACAGGGGGGTGGGAGACCCAGTACTTC
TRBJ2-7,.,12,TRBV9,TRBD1,CASSVLQGEQYF,TGTGCCAGCAGCGTTTTACAGGGGGAGCAGTACTTC
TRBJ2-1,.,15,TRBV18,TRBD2,CASSPQGRGYNEQFF,TGTGCCAGCTCACCACAGGGGCGGGGGTACAATGAGCAGTTCTTC
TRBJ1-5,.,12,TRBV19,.,CASRTVGQPQHF,TGTGCCAGTCGGACAGTTGGTCAGCCCCAGCATTTT
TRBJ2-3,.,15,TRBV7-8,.,CASSPERVKTDTQYF,TGTGCCAGCAGCCCCGAGCGGGTGAAGACAGATACGCAGTATTTT
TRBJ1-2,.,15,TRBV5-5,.,CASSLRSLRSYGYTF,TGTGCCAGCAGCTTAAGGAGCCTTAGGTCCTATGGCTACACCTTC
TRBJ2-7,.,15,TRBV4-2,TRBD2,CASSPTGGGGYEQYF,TGTGCCAGCAGCCCCACCGGGGGGGGTGGCTACGAGCAGTACTTC
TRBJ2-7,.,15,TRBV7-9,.,CASSLDRAGSYEQYF,TGTGCCAGCAGCTTAGATCGGGCAGGCAGCTACGAGCAGTACTTC